The present TCR beta chain was sequenced within a study of blood T cells in healthy people across ages. Whole-study results and caveats: Naive and antigen-experienced cells were not separated, limiting conclusive comparison. There were more naive CD4+ cells and higher diversity in long-lived donors than in aged donors.

Next came a second PCR, run for about 7 to 12 cycles, which used a sample-barcoded 5' primer along with a J-beta primer mix. Sequencing yielded, for each sample, at least 3 million paired-end reads carrying CDR3. TCRdb recomputed calls from the 5' RACE reads with MiXCR, one row per CDR3 protein. There are roughly 1,100,000 distinct CDR3 sequences in the sample; under 30% occur only once, and approximately 0.71% lies in the top ten. In its sample, this clonotype was seen once. Its matching antigen is unknown. Trimming pared 0 bases from V and 5 bases from J, leaving 15 bases between. Germline loops: CDR1 LGHNA, CDR2 YSLEER. The CDR3 is 16 residues long. The data were also submitted as part of a second study, on T cells of mothers and their children. That report notes: The data showed no persistent microchimeric T cell clones.

J is TRBJ2-3 and V is TRBV4-3; D perhaps matches TRBD1 (5 bases). The sequence was collected from a girl aged 2 to 9 in good health. Sequencing was done on a sample of blood. CDR3 DNA sequence: TGCGCCAGCAGCCAAGATGGGGCCCAATGGGGAGATACGCAGTATTTT. Residues: CASSQDGAQWGDTQYF.